The T cell receptor (beta chain) under discussion was sequenced for a study of graft-versus-host responses after intestinal transplantation. The germline CDR1 and CDR2 sequences are WSHSY and SAAADI. The V segment lost 2 bases and the J segment 7 bases; nucleotides outside the gene matches: 5. CDR3 length: 15 residues. With regard to this clone: Its antigen remains unknown.

Sequencing was performed with immunoSEQ multiplex PCR; in TCRdb, only in-frame clones are kept and a portion is missing. The repertoire holds 40,000 to 60,000 clones, around 85% seen once, with about 0.42% in the top ten. The sequence was collected from a human donor who was the organ donor for an intestinal transplant. This rearrangement joins TRBV10-2 to TRBJ2-3; the match to TRBD2 covers 11 bases. Sequencing used unstimulated CD4+ T cells sorted from spleen or lymph node cells, obtained before transplant. The chain's CDR3 is CASSETSGGPYTQYF. The CDR3 DNA reads as TGCGCCAGCAGTGAGACTAGCGGGGGCCCTTATACGCAGTATTTT.